This T cell receptor (beta chain) was observed in a study of vaccination and CD4 T cells after COVID-19. On the study more broadly: Six male and four female convalescents took part, two of them Hispanic. Points from the study as a whole: SARS-CoV-2-reactive clonotypes rose nonsignificantly, with the median going from approximately 21 to 40.

A word on this clonotype: Its antigen is unidentified.

Researchers used the Oncomine TCR Beta short-read assay to sequence DNA from cultured CD4+ T cells. TCRdb reanalysed the PCR reads using MiXCR and keeps one entry per CDR3 protein. The sample carries about 6,600 distinct CDR3 sequences, about 20% recorded once. The treatment: roughly 11-day PBMC culture with coronavirus spike peptide pools or control peptides (ViraFEST assay). Patients returned positive PCR results between March and December 2020, earlier than US Alpha, Beta and Delta variants. The authors isolated CD4+ T cells by negative selection after more than nine days of culture. The CDR3 consists of 13 residues. Trimming cost V 4 bases and J 1 base, with 5 bases left between them. Looked up from germline, CDR1 is KGHDR and CDR2 is SFDVKD.

This material consisted of CD4+ T cells from blood, cultured in vitro, taken after SARS-CoV-2 vaccination. The chain is built from TRBV24-1 and TRBJ2-3, with D unresolved. The TCR originated in a human donor who had recovered from COVID-19. The CDR3 is CATSDGRTDTQYF. The CDR3 DNA is TGTGCCACCAGTGACGGGCGCACAGATACGCAGTATTTT.